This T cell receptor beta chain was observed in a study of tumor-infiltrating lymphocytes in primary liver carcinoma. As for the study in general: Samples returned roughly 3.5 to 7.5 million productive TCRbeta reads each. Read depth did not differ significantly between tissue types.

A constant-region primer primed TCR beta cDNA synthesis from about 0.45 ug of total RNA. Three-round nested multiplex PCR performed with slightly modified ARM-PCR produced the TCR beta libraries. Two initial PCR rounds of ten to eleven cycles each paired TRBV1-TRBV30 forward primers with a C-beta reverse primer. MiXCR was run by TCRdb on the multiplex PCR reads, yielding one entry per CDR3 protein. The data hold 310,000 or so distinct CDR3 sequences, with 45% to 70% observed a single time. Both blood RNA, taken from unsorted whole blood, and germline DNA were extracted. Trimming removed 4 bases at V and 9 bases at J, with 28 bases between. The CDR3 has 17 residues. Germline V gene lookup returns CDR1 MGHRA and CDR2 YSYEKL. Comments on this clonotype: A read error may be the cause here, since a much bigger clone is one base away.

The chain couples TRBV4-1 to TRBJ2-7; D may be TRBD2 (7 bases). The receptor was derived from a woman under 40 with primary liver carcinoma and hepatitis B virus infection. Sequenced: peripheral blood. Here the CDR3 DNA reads TGCGCCAGCAGCCCCCGCGGGGGCCCGACGGAAGAAGACGTGCAGTACTTC. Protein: CASSPRGGPTEEDVQYF.